This T cell receptor (beta chain) was obtained from a study of T cell changes during pregnancy in multiple sclerosis. The protocol was immunoSEQ multiplex PCR, while the TCRdb copy is restricted to in-frame clones and leaves out a portion. This table holds 50,000 or so clones, around 92% found once. The clonotype was recovered from a female donor with multiple sclerosis, enrolled in a pregnancy study. This material consisted of CD4+ T cells from peripheral blood mononuclear cells, taken in the third trimester of pregnancy.

CDR3 bases: TGTGCCAGCAGCTTCTCCCCAGGATCAGGGGGGATTTACTACGAGCAGTACTTC. It is translated as CASSFSPGSGGIYYEQYF. The chain employs TRBV21-1 and TRBJ2-7; the tabulated D call, TRBD1, remains unverified against the DNA. TRBV21-1 is tagged as a pseudogene. The CDR3 totals 18 residues.